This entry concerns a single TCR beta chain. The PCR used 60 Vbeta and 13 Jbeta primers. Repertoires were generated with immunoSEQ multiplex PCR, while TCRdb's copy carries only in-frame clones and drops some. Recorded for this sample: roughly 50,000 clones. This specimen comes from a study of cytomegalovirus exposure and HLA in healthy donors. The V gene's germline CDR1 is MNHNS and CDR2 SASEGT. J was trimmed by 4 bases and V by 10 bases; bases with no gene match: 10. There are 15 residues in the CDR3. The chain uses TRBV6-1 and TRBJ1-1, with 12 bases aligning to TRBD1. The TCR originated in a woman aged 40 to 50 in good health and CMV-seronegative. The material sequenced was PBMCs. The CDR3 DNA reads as TGTGCCACCGAAGAGGGACAGGGGGCATCCACTGAAGCTTTCTTT. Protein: CATEEGQGASTEAFF.